The clone carrying this T cell receptor beta chain was picked up a small number of times. TCRdb re-analysed the PCR reads in MiXCR, keeping a single row per CDR3 protein. This sample has 490,000 or so distinct CDR3 sequences, with 25% found just once. This entry is derived from a study of molecular identifiers for immune sequencing clone quantification. V was cut by 0 bases and J by 5 bases, with 13 bases left in between. Looked up from germline, CDR1 is GTSNPN and CDR2 is SVGIG (reference sequence). The CDR3 has 14 amino acids. The clonotype comes from a human donor in good health. Some libraries in this study had Jurkat cell RNA spiked in. Material for sequencing was naive CD8+ T cells from blood, with Jurkat cell RNA spiked in. Noted subset: FACS-sorted CD8+CD4-CCR7+CD45RA+ naive T cells. V is TRBV30 and J is TRBJ2-5; D remains ambiguous. DNA for the CDR3: TGTGCCTGGAGTGTACGGCTCCTAGGGGAGACCCAGTACTTC. This gives the protein CAWSVRLLGETQYF.